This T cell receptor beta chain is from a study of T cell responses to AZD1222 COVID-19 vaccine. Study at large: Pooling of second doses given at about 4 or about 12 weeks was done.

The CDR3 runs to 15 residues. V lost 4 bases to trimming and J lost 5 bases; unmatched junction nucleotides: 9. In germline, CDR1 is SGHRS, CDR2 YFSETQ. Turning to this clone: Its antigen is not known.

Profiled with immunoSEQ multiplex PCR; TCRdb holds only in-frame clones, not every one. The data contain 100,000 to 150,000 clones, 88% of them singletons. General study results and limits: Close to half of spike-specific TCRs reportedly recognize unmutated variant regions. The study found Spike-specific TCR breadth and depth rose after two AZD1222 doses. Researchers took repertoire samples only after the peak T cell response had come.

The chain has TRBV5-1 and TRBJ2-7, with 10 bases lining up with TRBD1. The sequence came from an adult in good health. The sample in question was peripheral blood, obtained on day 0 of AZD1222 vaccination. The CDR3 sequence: CASSLEGQGSHEQYF. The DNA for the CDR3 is TGCGCCAGCAGCCTTGAGGGACAGGGGTCCCACGAGCAGTACTTC.